This T cell receptor beta chain was obtained from a study of cytomegalovirus exposure and HLA in healthy donors. Study in general: The roughly 110 validation repertoires matched the 666 first-cohort repertoires in platform, a later analysis reported. Regarding the study as a whole: CMV antigen specificity was confirmed in vitro for three CMV-associated chains. TCR sequences were mostly rare, though some public TCRs occurred in many donors. In the 120 or so validation repertoires, about 95% of cluster scores exceeded 0, per a later analysis.

This clone was detected once. Its cognate antigen is unknown. Trimming removed 2 bases from V and 5 bases from J; junction bases left unmatched: 3. CDR1 and CDR2 (germline): MNHEY, SVGAGI. This CDR3 is built from 15 residues. Produced via immunoSEQ multiplex PCR; TCRdb's table is partial and in-frame only. The sample includes over 60,000 clones, about 95% of them seen just once. What was sequenced was PBMCs. J is TRBJ2-3 and V is TRBV6-5, with 11 bases matching TRBD2. This TCR derives from a man younger than 30 in good health and CMV-seronegative. CDR3 DNA: TGTGCCAGCAGTTACACGACTAGCGGGAAAGATACGCAGTATTTT. Translated, it gives CASSYTTSGKDTQYF.